Presented here are 20 T cell receptor beta chains from one specimen sequenced in a study of identical twins. One entry per CDR3 protein results from TCRdb running MiXCR on the 5' RACE reads. The sample lists approximately 500,000 distinct CDR3 sequences; more than 20% were seen once. These data also formed part of another study, on T cells expressing NK-cell markers.

The sequenced sample consisted of CD4+ T cells sorted from blood. Source of these receptors: a woman aged 18 to 35 in good health.

This clonotype was seen a handful of times. This sequence joins TRBV5-1 and TRBJ2-1; 8 bases align to TRBD1. With V trimmed by 4 bases and J by 10 bases, 4 bases remained unmatched. Germline V CDR1 and CDR2: SGHRS, YFSETQ. CDR3 length: 12 amino acids. The DNA for the CDR3 is TGCGCCAGCAGCGAGCCAGGGGGCGAGCAGTTCTTC. Its protein is CASSEPGGEQFF.

The V gene is TRBV5-5, the J gene TRBJ2-7; D is ambiguous. CDR3 size: 15 residues. The V end lost 4 bases, the J end lost 0 bases, and 14 bases lay between the germline ends. CDR1 is SGHKS and CDR2 is YYEKEE in the germline V gene (reference sequence). CDR3 protein: CASSPSISTSYEQYF. CDR3 coding DNA: TGTGCCAGCAGCCCTAGTATCAGCACCTCCTACGAGCAGTACTTC.

This chain uses TRBV4-3 with TRBJ2-7, with D perhaps TRBD1 or TRBD2 (5 bases each). The CDR3 contains 15 residues. Germline CDR1 reads LGHNA; CDR2 reads YSLEER. V was clipped by 0 bases and J by 6 bases, with 15 bases between them. CDR3 sequence reads: CASSQDLGVGREQYF. For the CDR3, the DNA is TGCGCCAGCAGCCAAGATCTGGGAGTGGGGCGCGAGCAGTACTTC.

This clonotype came up once. Mismatch with germline at one junction end may stem from a read error. This chain joins TRBV7-7 and TRBJ1-1; D gene unclear. CDR3 size: 13 residues. Germline loops: CDR1 SSHAT, CDR2 FNYEAQ (reference sequence). As DNA, the CDR3 is TGTGCTAGCAGCTCGTCATTGGGCACTGAAGCTTTCTTT. Translated, it gives CASSSSLGTEAFF.

The chain links TRBV20-1 to TRBJ2-7; TRBD1 matches at 9 bases. From germline, CDR1 is DFQATT and CDR2 SNEGSKA (reference sequence). Trimming took 3 bases from V and 3 from J; bases not matched to a gene: 9. The CDR3 consists of 15 residues. CDR3 residues: CSASRPGTGIYEQYF. The DNA for the CDR3 is TGCAGTGCTAGTCGTCCCGGGACAGGGATCTACGAGCAGTACTTC.

The genes are TRBV30 and TRBJ1-1, with a possible D match to TRBD1 (6 bases). V gave up 4 bases and J gave up 11 bases, with 17 bases separating them. The CDR3 loop spans 12 amino acids. In germline, CDR1 is GTSNPN, CDR2 SVGIG (reference sequence). The CDR3 DNA follows: TGTGCCTGGACCTCGGACAGCCGACGGGCTTTCTTT. It codes for CAWTSDSRRAFF.

This rearrangement joins TRBV5-1 to TRBJ1-5; a weak D match, TRBD1 (5 bases). Germline CDR1 and CDR2: SGHRS and YFSETQ. There are 13 residues in the CDR3. Trimming took 4 bases from V and 5 from J, leaving 10 bases between them. CDR3 sequence (DNA): TGCGCCAGCAGCATGATGACAGATCAGCCCCAGCATTTT. This codes for CASSMMTDQPQHF.

The CDR3 DNA reads as TGTGCTAGTGGTTTAGCGGGAGGTTACAATGAGCAGTTCTTC. As protein: CASGLAGGYNEQFF. J is TRBJ2-1 and V is TRBV12-5; 9 nucleotides line up with TRBD2. Germline trimming cut 3 bases from V and 4 bases from J; bases unmatched to any gene: 1. This CDR3 has 14 residues. Germline CDR1 reads LGHNT; CDR2 reads FRNRAP.

The chain has TRBV27 and TRBJ2-3, with no clear D. Deletions cut 5 bases from V and 2 bases from J, with 8 bases between. Germline V gives CDR1 MNHEY, CDR2 SMNVEV (reference sequence). The CDR3 covers 13 residues. CDR3 bases: TGTGCCAGCAGTCTGTCGTACACAGATACGCAGTATTTT. This sequence encodes CASSLSYTDTQYF.

This chain connects TRBV5-1 to TRBJ2-2; 7 positions match TRBD1. The length of the CDR3 is 14 residues. The trim removed 4 bases at V and 8 bases at J, leaving 8 bases unmatched. Germline values: CDR1 SGHRS, CDR2 YFSETQ. CDR3 sequence: CASSVDRVEGELFF. DNA for the CDR3: TGCGCCAGCAGCGTCGACAGGGTTGAAGGGGAGCTGTTTTTT. Supplemented by reference TRBV5-1 and TRBJ2-2, the full variable domain reads KAGVTQTPRYLIKTRGQQVTLSCSPISGHRSVSWYQQTPGQGLQFLFEYFSETQRNKGNFPGRFSGRQFSNSRSEMNVSTLELGDSALYLCASSVDRVEGELFFGEGSRLTVL.

This clonotype was picked up a small number of times. The V call is TRBV10-1, the J call TRBJ1-1, with D maybe TRBD1 (6 bases). Germline loops: CDR1 WNHNN, CDR2 SYGVQD (reference sequence). The CDR3 covers 14 residues. Trimming stripped 3 bases from V and 1 base from J, with 9 bases between. CDR3 protein: CASSDSQGNTEAFF. The CDR3 coding sequence is TGCGCCAGCAGTGATTCACAGGGGAACACTGAAGCTTTCTTT.

This clonotype was seen a handful of times. V and J are TRBV9 and TRBJ2-4; D possibly corresponds to TRBD1 (6 bases). Germline CDR1 is SGDLS and CDR2 is YYNGEE. The V gene lost 4 bases and the J gene lost 2 bases, with 10 bases spanning the gap. This CDR3 region has 14 residues. For the CDR3, the DNA is TGTGCCAGCAGCCCGGGACATACCAAAAACATTCAGTACTTC. This codes for CASSPGHTKNIQYF.

This clonotype was found a few times. The rearrangement joins TRBV20-1 to TRBJ1-2, with D perhaps matching TRBD1 (5 bases). Germline V gene lookup returns CDR1 DFQATT and CDR2 SNEGSKA (reference sequence). This CDR3 spans 13 amino acids. With 4 bases removed from V and 8 bases from J, the gap between germline ends came to 17 bases. The CDR3 spells CSAIIGASGGYTF. CDR3 in DNA: TGCAGTGCTATTATAGGGGCGTCGGGGGGCTACACCTTC.

This clonotype was counted many times. This chain uses TRBV12-3 or TRBV12-4 with TRBJ1-1, with a possible D match to TRBD1 (6 bases). V lost 6 bases to trimming and J lost 3 bases, with 11 bases between them. This CDR3 has 13 amino acids. For the CDR3, the DNA is TGTGCCAGCAGAAATACAGGGCACACTGAAGCTTTCTTT. Translated, it gives CASRNTGHTEAFF.

The chain uses TRBV21-1 and TRBJ2-5; the table's D call, TRBD1, has no DNA check behind it. TRBV21-1 is a recognized pseudogene. This CDR3 spans 17 amino acids. The CDR3 protein is CASSNPSGVGGQETQYF. CDR3 in DNA: TGTGCCAGCAGCAACCCGAGTGGAGTCGGGGGCCAAGAGACCCAGTACTTC.

The V call is TRBV12-3 or TRBV12-4, the J call TRBJ1-4; no firm D call. Between the trimmed V and J ends, which lost 6 bases and 13 bases, there was a span of 18 bases. The CDR3 sequence is 13 residues long. The CDR3 DNA is TGTGCCAGCAGGTCTGGACTCGATCTTGGACTGTTTTTT. Residues: CASRSGLDLGLFF.

The chain recombines TRBV19 with TRBJ2-2; D unresolved. Trimming pared 4 bases from V and 7 bases from J, leaving 7 bases between. The CDR3 is 12 amino acids. The V gene's germline CDR1 is LNHDA and CDR2 SQIVND (reference sequence). The CDR3 region has the DNA TGTGCCAGTAGTACGTTCAGCGGGGAGCTGTTTTTT. Encoded protein: CASSTFSGELFF.

This clonotype has only a few counts. This rearrangement joins TRBV5-1 to TRBJ1-4; possibly TRBD1 for D (5 bases). This CDR3 spans 15 amino acids. CDR1 and CDR2 from the germline V gene are SGHRS and YFSETQ. Deletions cut 4 bases from V and 3 bases from J, with 13 bases between. DNA of the CDR3: TGCGCCAGCAGCCCTGGGGGGTCGGCTAATGAAAAACTGTTTTTT. Translating gives CASSPGGSANEKLFF.

This clonotype has ten or more counts. The chain carries TRBV4-3 and TRBJ1-4; D uncertain. Germline loops: CDR1 LGHNA, CDR2 YSLEER. Deletions cut 1 base from V and 5 bases from J, with 11 bases between. This CDR3 has 15 residues. CDR3 residues: CASSQGVNGNEKLFF. CDR3 nucleotide sequence: TGCGCCAGCAGCCAAGGGGTTAATGGGAATGAAAAACTGTTTTTT.

This sequence joins TRBV5-1 and TRBJ2-3; D might be TRBD2 (6 bases). Germline V gene lookup returns CDR1 SGHRS and CDR2 YFSETQ. The CDR3 runs 13 residues. V lost 0 bases, J lost 6 bases, and 8 bases lay in between. DNA of the CDR3: TGCGCCAGCAGCTTGGGGGGGGAGGATACGCAGTATTTT. Encoded protein: CASSLGGEDTQYF.